This T cell receptor (beta chain) is from a study of T cell changes during pregnancy in multiple sclerosis. V was pared by 5 bases and J by 8 bases, with 22 bases between. In germline, CDR1 is LNHDA, CDR2 SQIVND (reference sequence). This CDR3 has 17 amino acids. The table came from immunoSEQ multiplex PCR; TCRdb's copy has only in-frame clones and leaves some out. The sample comprises around 58,000 clones, 91% of which are singletons, and roughly 0.48% rests with the top ten. This sequence joins TRBV19 and TRBJ1-6; possibly TRBD1 for D (6 bases). Sequencing was performed on CD4+ T cells from peripheral blood mononuclear cells, taken after pregnancy. This receptor was taken from a female donor in good health, enrolled as a control in a pregnancy study. Written as DNA, the CDR3 is TGTGCCAGTAGTTCACTCCGGGGGGCTAAAAGGTATTCACCCCTCCACTTT. Translating it yields CASSSLRGAKRYSPLHF.